The rows below give T cell receptor beta chains drawn from one sample of a study of cytomegalovirus exposure and HLA in healthy donors. Using immunoSEQ multiplex PCR, the repertoire was profiled, and TCRdb retains in-frame clones only, with some absent. Of hundreds of thousands of clones in the sample, about four fifths were seen once. Sample: PBMCs. The receptors shown here come from a man aged 40-49 years in good health and CMV-seropositive. Both conserved end residues are part of each CDR3. The order of the fields is V gene, D gene, J gene, clone size, CDR3 DNA, CDR3 protein. The D gene is left open where the match is weak. Size tells how often a clone was seen (once, few, many) or the class of an expanded clone, and some rows leave it out.

V gene: TRBV27
D gene: TRBD1
J gene: TRBJ1-5
clone size: -
CDR3 DNA: TGTGCCAGCAGTTTATCGCCAGGGGGCAACCAGCCCCAGCATTTT
CDR3 protein: CASSLSPGGNQPQHF

V gene: TRBV10-2
D gene: TRBD1
J gene: TRBJ1-1
clone size: -
CDR3 DNA: TGCGCCAGCAGCCGGACAGGGATGAACACTGAAGCTTTCTTT
CDR3 protein: CASSRTGMNTEAFF

V gene: TRBV28
D gene: TRBD1
J gene: TRBJ2-5
clone size: -
CDR3 DNA: TGTGCCAGCAGTTACGGACAGGGGCTCCAAGAGACCCAGTACTTC
CDR3 protein: CASSYGQGLQETQYF

V gene: TRBV5-1
D gene: -
J gene: TRBJ2-5
clone size: -
CDR3 DNA: TGCGCCAGCAGCCCTGGAGTGCGGGAGACCCAGTACTTC
CDR3 protein: CASSPGVRETQYF

V gene: TRBV25-1
D gene: -
J gene: TRBJ2-1
clone size: -
CDR3 DNA: TGTGCCAGCAGTGAATTGGGCACTGTGGAGCAGTTCTTC
CDR3 protein: CASSELGTVEQFF

V gene: TRBV13
D gene: TRBD2
J gene: TRBJ2-2
clone size: -
CDR3 DNA: TGTGCCAGCAGCTTAGGCCCGCTAGCGGGAGTCTCCGGGGAGCTGTTTTTT
CDR3 protein: CASSLGPLAGVSGELFF

V gene: TRBV27
D gene: -
J gene: TRBJ2-3
clone size: -
CDR3 DNA: TGTGCCAGCATCCTAGAGGATACAGATACGCAGTATTTT
CDR3 protein: CASILEDTDTQYF

V gene: TRBV9
D gene: TRBD2
J gene: TRBJ2-1
clone size: -
CDR3 DNA: TGTGCCAGCAGCCCGAGGGAGTGGCTAGCGGGAGGGTCCAATGAGCAGTTCTTC
CDR3 protein: CASSPREWLAGGSNEQFF

V gene: TRBV5-8
D gene: TRBD1
J gene: TRBJ1-4
clone size: -
CDR3 DNA: TGTGCCAGCAGCCACGACAGGGGGCGTTATGAAAAACTGTTTTTT
CDR3 protein: CASSHDRGRYEKLFF

V gene: TRBV9
D gene: TRBD2
J gene: TRBJ2-1
clone size: -
CDR3 DNA: TGTGCCAGCAGCCTGCGGACTAGCGAGAATGAGCAGTTCTTC
CDR3 protein: CASSLRTSENEQFF

V gene: TRBV6-1
D gene: -
J gene: TRBJ2-3
clone size: -
CDR3 DNA: TGTGCCAGCAGTGAGGCGGGCAGGTCAGATACGCAGTATTTT
CDR3 protein: CASSEAGRSDTQYF

V gene: TRBV6-5
D gene: TRBD2
J gene: TRBJ2-5
clone size: -
CDR3 DNA: TGTGCCAGCAGTCTACTAGCGGGAGGAGAGACCCAGTACTTC
CDR3 protein: CASSLLAGGETQYF

V gene: TRBV10-3
D gene: TRBD1
J gene: TRBJ1-4
clone size: few
CDR3 DNA: TGTGCCATCAGCCCAGGGACAGGGGGCGCGACTAATGAAAAACTGTTTTTT
CDR3 protein: CAISPGTGGATNEKLFF

V gene: TRBV7-9
D gene: TRBD1
J gene: TRBJ1-1
clone size: -
CDR3 DNA: TGTGCCAGCAGCCGCCGACAGGGAAGGGGGGAAACTGAAGCTTTCTTT
CDR3 protein: CASSRRQGRGETEAFF

V gene: TRBV7-2
D gene: -
J gene: TRBJ1-2
clone size: -
CDR3 DNA: TGTGCCAGCAGCTTAGGTTCAGGGCTCTACACCTTC
CDR3 protein: CASSLGSGLYTF

V gene: TRBV6-6
D gene: TRBD2
J gene: TRBJ2-3
clone size: few
CDR3 DNA: TGTGCCAGCATGTTGGCGGGAGCGAAAGATACGCAGTATTTT
CDR3 protein: CASMLAGAKDTQYF

V gene: TRBV27
D gene: TRBD1
J gene: TRBJ1-4
clone size: once
CDR3 DNA: TGTGCCAGCAGTATGAGAAGACAGGGCGGTGAAAAACTGTTTTTT
CDR3 protein: CASSMRRQGGEKLFF

V gene: TRBV18
D gene: -
J gene: TRBJ2-5
clone size: -
CDR3 DNA: TGTGCCAGCTCACCCGGACTCGAGGAGACCCAGTACTTC
CDR3 protein: CASSPGLEETQYF

V gene: TRBV6-5
D gene: TRBD2
J gene: TRBJ2-1
clone size: -
CDR3 DNA: TGTGCCAGCAGTTATGCTCTAGCGGCCTACAATGAGCAGTTCTTC
CDR3 protein: CASSYALAAYNEQFF

V gene: TRBV27
D gene: TRBD2
J gene: TRBJ2-7
clone size: -
CDR3 DNA: TGTGCCAGCAGTTTCCCAGCGGGGGAGCAGTACTTC
CDR3 protein: CASSFPAGEQYF

V gene: TRBV9
D gene: -
J gene: TRBJ1-1
clone size: once
CDR3 DNA: TGTGCCAGCAGCGCGGGACATATGAACACTGAAGCTTTCTTT
CDR3 protein: CASSAGHMNTEAFF

V gene: TRBV4-1
D gene: -
J gene: TRBJ1-1
clone size: few
CDR3 DNA: TGCGCCAGCAGCCGGGGGGACACTGAAGCTTTCTTT
CDR3 protein: CASSRGDTEAFF

V gene: TRBV6-1
D gene: -
J gene: TRBJ1-5
clone size: -
CDR3 DNA: TGTGCCAGCAGTGAAGCAACAGTCAATCAGCCCCAGCATTTT
CDR3 protein: CASSEATVNQPQHF

V gene: TRBV30
D gene: -
J gene: TRBJ2-1
clone size: -
CDR3 DNA: TGTGCCTGGAGATTAAGAGCTGAGCAGTTCTTC
CDR3 protein: CAWRLRAEQFF

V gene: TRBV9
D gene: TRBD1
J gene: TRBJ1-2
clone size: -
CDR3 DNA: TGTGCCAGCAGCTACGGTAGGGCTACAGGGGCCAACTATGGCTACACCTTC
CDR3 protein: CASSYGRATGANYGYTF

V gene: TRBV6-5
D gene: -
J gene: TRBJ1-5
clone size: -
CDR3 DNA: TGTGCCACCAGTCGTGGGGGGTTAGGCAATCAGCCCCAGCATTTT
CDR3 protein: CATSRGGLGNQPQHF

V gene: TRBV2
D gene: -
J gene: TRBJ1-3
clone size: once
CDR3 DNA: TGTGCCAGCAGGATTCAAACGGGGGGAAACACCATATATTTT
CDR3 protein: CASRIQTGGNTIYF

V gene: TRBV5-1
D gene: TRBD1
J gene: TRBJ1-1
clone size: -
CDR3 DNA: TGCGCCAGCAGCATCACAGGGGGGGGGACTGAAGCTTTCTTT
CDR3 protein: CASSITGGGTEAFF

V gene: TRBV5-1
D gene: TRBD1
J gene: TRBJ2-3
clone size: -
CDR3 DNA: TGCGCCAGCAGCTGGGGGACAGCCACAGATACGCAGTATTTT
CDR3 protein: CASSWGTATDTQYF

V gene: TRBV28
D gene: TRBD2
J gene: TRBJ2-7
clone size: -
CDR3 DNA: TGTGCCAGCAGTTTATTTGCTAGCGGAAACTACGAGCAGTACTTC
CDR3 protein: CASSLFASGNYEQYF

V gene: TRBV11-3
D gene: -
J gene: TRBJ2-4
clone size: few
CDR3 DNA: TGTGCCAGCAGCGCTGACCGGGAGACTTCGGACAAAAACATTCAGTACTTC
CDR3 protein: CASSADRETSDKNIQYF

V gene: TRBV29-1
D gene: -
J gene: TRBJ1-1
clone size: -
CDR3 DNA: TGCAGCGTTCAAGGGGACTTGAACACTGAAGCTTTCTTT
CDR3 protein: CSVQGDLNTEAFF

V gene: TRBV29-1
D gene: TRBD1
J gene: TRBJ2-1
clone size: once
CDR3 DNA: TGCAGCGTTGGGAGCAGGGGGCCGTACAATGAGCAGTTCTTC
CDR3 protein: CSVGSRGPYNEQFF

V gene: TRBV2
D gene: TRBD1
J gene: TRBJ1-4
clone size: -
CDR3 DNA: TGTGCCAGAGGGGGCGAGGGGGCCGGAAAACTGTTTTTT
CDR3 protein: CARGGEGAGKLFF

V gene: TRBV9
D gene: TRBD1
J gene: TRBJ2-2
clone size: few
CDR3 DNA: TGTGCCAGCAGTGATACAGGGGGCCCCGGGGAGCTGTTTTTT
CDR3 protein: CASSDTGGPGELFF

V gene: TRBV21-1
D gene: -
J gene: TRBJ2-3
clone size: once
CDR3 DNA: TGTGCCAGCAGCAACGGTGGCGGGAGAGGAGATACGCAGTATTTT
CDR3 protein: CASSNGGGRGDTQYF

V gene: TRBV29-1
D gene: TRBD1
J gene: TRBJ2-1
clone size: -
CDR3 DNA: TGCAGCGTGCCCGCAGGGGGTGGGGGCGCGAATGAGCAGTTCTTC
CDR3 protein: CSVPAGGGGANEQFF

V gene: TRBV4-2
D gene: TRBD1
J gene: TRBJ1-1
clone size: -
CDR3 DNA: TGTGCCAGCAGCCAAGCGTCACAGGGGGCAGGCACTGAAGCTTTCTTT
CDR3 protein: CASSQASQGAGTEAFF

V gene: TRBV11-2
D gene: TRBD1
J gene: TRBJ1-2
clone size: -
CDR3 DNA: TGTGCCAGCAGCCCGACAGGGGATGGGTATGGCTACACCTTC
CDR3 protein: CASSPTGDGYGYTF

V gene: TRBV5-8
D gene: -
J gene: TRBJ2-1
clone size: once
CDR3 DNA: TGTGCCAGCAGCTGGACCGGGGGAGTGGGGAATGAGCAGTTCTTC
CDR3 protein: CASSWTGGVGNEQFF

V gene: TRBV18
D gene: TRBD1
J gene: TRBJ1-2
clone size: -
CDR3 DNA: TGTGCCAGCTCACAACAGGGACAGGGCCAAGCGGGTGGCTACACCTTC
CDR3 protein: CASSQQGQGQAGGYTF

V gene: TRBV19
D gene: -
J gene: TRBJ1-6
clone size: -
CDR3 DNA: TGTGCCAGTAGTATAAACAGGAAGAGATCACCCCTCCACTTT
CDR3 protein: CASSINRKRSPLHF

V gene: TRBV9
D gene: -
J gene: TRBJ2-3
clone size: -
CDR3 DNA: TGTGCCAGCAGCCCGGAGGGGGGGATTCGCTCCGATACGCAGTATTTT
CDR3 protein: CASSPEGGIRSDTQYF

V gene: TRBV7-9
D gene: TRBD2
J gene: TRBJ2-2
clone size: -
CDR3 DNA: TGTGCCAGCAGCCCGCCTTATACCCTAGCGGGGGTCACCGGGGAGCTGTTTTTT
CDR3 protein: CASSPPYTLAGVTGELFF

V gene: TRBV7-3
D gene: TRBD2
J gene: TRBJ2-1
clone size: -
CDR3 DNA: TGTGCCAGCAGCTCTGGAGCGGGAGTGGAAAATGAGCAGTTCTTC
CDR3 protein: CASSSGAGVENEQFF

V gene: TRBV7-9
D gene: -
J gene: TRBJ2-1
clone size: -
CDR3 DNA: TGTGCCAGCAGCGCAACAGGTGGCTCCTACAATGAGCAGTTCTTC
CDR3 protein: CASSATGGSYNEQFF

V gene: TRBV5-1
D gene: -
J gene: TRBJ1-2
clone size: -
CDR3 DNA: TGCGCCAGCAGCCTCCGGGGGGTCGATGGCTACACCTTC
CDR3 protein: CASSLRGVDGYTF

V gene: TRBV18
D gene: -
J gene: TRBJ2-5
clone size: -
CDR3 DNA: TGTGCCAGCTCACTGGCAGGGTCGAAGTACTTC
CDR3 protein: CASSLAGSKYF

V gene: TRBV4-1
D gene: TRBD2
J gene: TRBJ2-7
clone size: -
CDR3 DNA: TGCGCCAGCAGCCAAGATTCTAGCGGCTACGAGCAGTACTTC
CDR3 protein: CASSQDSSGYEQYF

V gene: TRBV5-6
D gene: TRBD2
J gene: TRBJ2-3
clone size: -
CDR3 DNA: TGTGCCAGCGGAAGAATACTAGCGGGTAGCACAGATACGCAGTATTTT
CDR3 protein: CASGRILAGSTDTQYF

V gene: TRBV6-1
D gene: TRBD1
J gene: TRBJ1-1
clone size: -
CDR3 DNA: TGTGCCAGCAGTGCGGGACAGGGCACTGAAGCTTTCTTT
CDR3 protein: CASSAGQGTEAFF

V gene: TRBV10-3
D gene: -
J gene: TRBJ1-5
clone size: once
CDR3 DNA: TGTGCCATCAGTGAGTCGATGACAGTTAGCAATCAGCCCCAGCATTTT
CDR3 protein: CAISESMTVSNQPQHF